This is a list of T cell receptor beta chains from one sample in a study of T cell responses to AZD1222 COVID-19 vaccine. Libraries were prepared by immunoSEQ multiplex PCR; TCRdb keeps only in-frame clonotypes and omits some of them. The sample records 75,000 to 100,000 clones, roughly 90% being singletons. The material was peripheral blood, obtained on day 0 of AZD1222 vaccination. The receptor set was obtained from an adult in good health. Both conserved end residues are part of each CDR3.

TRBV5-1	TRBJ2-1	CASSLEIKLEQFF
TRBV28	TRBJ2-5	CASRPPGRVQYF
TRBV28	TRBJ1-5	CASSSLEGMGNQPQHF
TRBV6-5	TRBJ2-7	CASGSTGTDSYEQYF
TRBV2	TRBJ2-3	CASSAQRGTDTQYF
TRBV12-3/TRBV12-4	TRBJ2-3	CASSLGTTDTQYF
TRBV29-1	TRBJ1-1	CSVGTLMNTEAFF
TRBV18	TRBJ2-2	CASSPPGSTVLGELFF
TRBV4-1	TRBJ1-6	CASSPVLGQAPYNSPLHF
TRBV2	TRBJ2-7	CASSGGGLSWYEQYF
TRBV18	TRBJ2-2	CASSPSSAPNTGELFF
TRBV5-6	TRBJ1-1	CASSNDGTPNTEAFF
TRBV28	TRBJ1-1	CASMQLVNPTEAFF
TRBV5-1	TRBJ1-1	CASSSTLMNTEAFF
TRBV27	TRBJ1-5	CASSLWGGSNQPQHF